This TCR beta chain was documented in a study of cytomegalovirus exposure and HLA in healthy donors. V was cut by 3 bases and J by 6 bases, with 12 bases left in between. This CDR3 has 13 amino acids. CDR1 is KGHSH, CDR2 LQKENI, per germline. Notes on this clone: No antigen is known for it.

A multiplex PCR was run with 60 Vbeta primers and 13 Jbeta primers. TCRdb keeps only in-frame clones here, not all; method: immunoSEQ multiplex PCR. The table records 140,000 to 150,000 clones, about three quarters of them present only once. Study-wide results and limits: Across donors, presence/absence analyses took sequencing depth to be roughly uniform. CMV serostatus was the only immune exposure information that was available.

This TCR came from a man aged 40-49 years in good health and CMV-seropositive. The source material was PBMCs. The chain carries TRBV18 and TRBJ2-7; TRBD2 is a possible D gene (6 bases). CDR3 in DNA: TGTGCCAGCTCACCCGTGGAGGGCGGCGAGCAGTACTTC. Protein product: CASSPVEGGEQYF.